These 31 T cell receptor beta chains were all obtained from the same sample, sequenced in a study of blood T cells in healthy people across ages. A second PCR, run for roughly 7 to 11 cycles, used a sample-barcoded 5' primer plus a J-beta primer mix. Each CDR3 protein is one row after TCRdb ran MiXCR on the 5' RACE reads. The sample carries more than 650,000 distinct CDR3 sequences, roughly 24% recorded once. The same sample was also used in a study of T cells of mothers and their children.

Sample: blood. The receptors originated from a boy between 10 and 17 years old in good health.

This clonotype was detected a few times. The rearrangement uses TRBV29-1 and TRBJ1-2, with TRBD1 matching 10 bases. CDR1 is SQVTM and CDR2 is ANQGSEA in the germline V gene. There are 16 residues in the CDR3. V dropped 7 bases and J dropped 2; count of bases not matched to a gene: 13. CDR3 in amino acids: CSDWNVPGQGNYGYTF. The CDR3 nucleotides are TGCAGCGATTGGAACGTCCCGGGACAGGGGAACTATGGCTACACCTTC.

V gene TRBV5-1 combines with J gene TRBJ2-7; 12 bases agree with TRBD2. Germline CDR1 SGHRS, CDR2 YFSETQ. The ends lost 4 bases at V and 3 bases at J; junction bases unmatched: 2. This CDR3 region has 14 residues. The CDR3 protein is CASSPSGGDYEQYF. DNA for the CDR3: TGCGCCAGCAGCCCTAGCGGGGGGGACTACGAGCAGTACTTC.

This clonotype was seen a few times. J is TRBJ2-1 and V is TRBV2; TRBD2 matches 13 bases. J gave up 8 bases and V 8 bases, and 12 bases lay outside the gene matches. This CDR3 is 16 amino acids long. The germline V gene has CDR1 SNHLY and CDR2 FYNNEI. The CDR3 region is CASCSTSGGAHDEQFF. DNA for the CDR3: TGTGCCAGCTGCTCAACTAGCGGGGGGGCCCACGATGAGCAGTTCTTC.

There are a few counts of this clonotype. The chain is built from TRBV5-5 and TRBJ2-6, with TRBD1 as a possible D gene (5 bases). The length of the CDR3 is 16 residues. Germline loops: CDR1 SGHKS, CDR2 YYEKEE (reference sequence). Trimming stripped 4 bases from V and 0 bases from J, with 11 bases between. The CDR3 sequence: CASSIDSSSGANVLTF. The CDR3 DNA reads TGTGCCAGCAGCATCGACAGTAGCTCTGGGGCCAACGTCCTGACTTTC.

V is TRBV10-3 and J is TRBJ2-5; TRBD2 might be the D (7 bases). CDR3 length: 13 residues. Germline V lookup: CDR1 ENHRY, CDR2 SYGVKD. The V end lost 11 bases, the J end lost 3 bases, and 16 bases lay between the germline ends. CDR3 sequence (DNA): TGTGCCGCCCGCGAGGGGGGGGAAGAGACCCAGTACTTC. Amino acid sequence: CAAREGGEETQYF.

The DNA for the CDR3 is TGTGCCAGCAGACCCATTGGACAGGGTAGCGAAAAACTGTTTTTT. Its protein product is CASRPIGQGSEKLFF. The chain carries TRBV2 and TRBJ1-4, with 8 bases identical to TRBD1. The CDR3 has 15 amino acids. The V gene's germline CDR1 is SNHLY and CDR2 FYNNEI. Trimming removed 6 bases from V and 8 bases from J; junction bases left unmatched: 11.

The count of this clonotype is one. The chain couples TRBV6-1 to TRBJ2-1; 10 bases are shared with TRBD2. Per germline, CDR1 MNHNS and CDR2 SASEGT. The CDR3 sequence is 16 residues long. V dropped 6 bases and J dropped 6; count of bases not matched to a gene: 11. The CDR3 coding sequence is TGTGCCAGCAGACCCCACAGCGGGGGGGCAGGCAATGAGCAGTTCTTC. Protein product: CASRPHSGGAGNEQFF.

This clonotype came up a few times. This chain uses TRBV5-1 with TRBJ2-1; D remains unclear. Germline V CDR1 and CDR2: SGHRS, YFSETQ. The CDR3 runs 14 residues. Trimming removed 4 bases at V and 3 bases at J, with 11 bases between. The CDR3 spells CASSPLPIYNEQFF. The CDR3 coding sequence is TGCGCCAGCAGCCCCCTACCCATCTACAATGAGCAGTTCTTC.

V and J are TRBV7-3 and TRBJ2-3; 7 bases line up with TRBD2. The junction had 4 bases not matched to a gene; V was cut back by 0 bases and J by 4 bases. This CDR3 spans 15 amino acids. The V gene's germline CDR1 is SGHTA and CDR2 FQGTGA. CDR3 sequence reads: CASSLTSGVPDTQYF. Written as DNA, the CDR3 is TGTGCCAGCAGCTTAACGAGCGGGGTCCCAGATACGCAGTATTTT.

This clonotype was observed a handful of times. The V gene is TRBV21-1, the J gene TRBJ2-7; TRBD2 was called by the table and not checked on the DNA. TRBV21-1 is a pseudogene locus. This CDR3 comprises 17 residues. In DNA, the CDR3 is TGTGCCAGCAGCAAAACCCACCTAGCGGGGGATTCCTACGAGCAGTACTTC. This translates into CASSKTHLAGDSYEQYF.

This clonotype was seen more than once but under ten times. This chain links TRBV29-1 with TRBJ1-2; no clear D gene. In germline, CDR1 is SQVTM, CDR2 ANQGSEA. V was shortened by 4 bases and J by 5 bases, with 14 bases between the two germline ends. The CDR3 extends over 13 amino acids. CDR3 region: CSVGRGNGYGYTF. The CDR3 DNA reads as TGCAGCGTTGGCCGGGGTAACGGGTATGGCTACACCTTC.

This clonotype was picked up a small number of times. This CDR3 is CASSPQTGGNEKLFF. The DNA of the CDR3 is TGTGCCAGCAGCCCCCAGACAGGGGGGAATGAAAAACTGTTTTTT. V is TRBV12-3 or TRBV12-4 and J is TRBJ1-4; TRBD1 matches 9 bases. The CDR3 extends over 15 amino acids. Unmatched junction bases numbered 7, after V lost 6 bases and J lost 5 bases.

The gene calls are TRBV12-3 or TRBV12-4 and TRBJ2-5, with TRBD2 matching 9 bases. The J call could be wrong; TRBJ2-7 is a better fit for the DNA end. The CDR3 has 15 amino acids. CDR3 loop: CASSLGLAARYEQYF. The CDR3 region has the DNA TGTGCCAGCAGTTTAGGACTAGCGGCCCGTTACGAGCAGTACTTC.

This clonotype came up a few times. This chain uses TRBV6-5 with TRBJ2-2; either TRBD1 or TRBD2 may fit D (5 bases each). The V and J ends lost 7 bases and 5 bases respectively, with 14 bases between them. The CDR3 runs to 14 residues. Germline V gene lookup returns CDR1 MNHEY and CDR2 SVGAGI. CDR3 amino acids: CASNRRRGTGELFF. The CDR3, as DNA: TGTGCCAGCAACAGGAGGCGCGGTACCGGGGAGCTGTTTTTT.

This clonotype was counted at least ten times. The chain links TRBV6-6 to TRBJ1-2, with a possible D match to TRBD1 (5 bases). Trimming left V 5 bases short and J 2 bases short, with 9 bases between. The V gene's germline CDR1 is MNHNY and CDR2 SVGAGI (reference sequence). The CDR3 is made up of 13 amino acids. The CDR3 here is CASSTQENYGYTF. Written as DNA, the CDR3 is TGTGCCAGCAGTACACAGGAGAACTATGGCTACACCTTC.

This chain links TRBV20-1 with TRBJ2-5, with 7 bases fitting TRBD1. From germline, CDR1 is DFQATT and CDR2 SNEGSKA (reference sequence). The ends lost 5 bases at V and 1 base at J; junction bases unmatched: 7. The CDR3 has 14 amino acids. The CDR3 DNA reads TGCAGTGCTTGTATCCGGGACAGCCAAGAGACCCAGTACTTC. Its protein product is CSACIRDSQETQYF.

This chain uses TRBV28 with TRBJ1-5, with 9 bases identical to TRBD1. Trimming removed 7 bases from V and 5 bases from J; junction bases left unmatched: 6. There are 14 residues in the CDR3. Per germline, CDR1 MDHEN and CDR2 SYDVKM. The CDR3 DNA reads as TGTGCCAGCAACCCCGGGGACAGGGATCAGCCCCAGCATTTT. Translation gives CASNPGDRDQPQHF.

This sequence joins TRBV12-3 or TRBV12-4 and TRBJ2-3; 10 nucleotides align to TRBD2. Losses at the gene ends were 5 bases for V and 11 bases for J; bases not matched to a gene: 19. The CDR3 covers 17 residues. CDR3 region: CASSPGPASGGGDVQYF. CDR3 nucleotide sequence: TGTGCCAGCAGTCCCGGCCCGGCTAGCGGGGGTGGAGATGTGCAGTATTTT.

The chain employs TRBV21-1 and TRBJ2-5; the table's D call of TRBD1 was not tested on the DNA. The closer fit of TRBJ2-1 to the DNA end suggests the J call may be wrong. TRBV21-1 is a pseudogene segment. The CDR3 sequence is 15 residues long. The CDR3: CASSSRTGEGYEQFF. CDR3 DNA sequence: TGTGCCAGCAGCTCCCGGACAGGGGAGGGATATGAGCAGTTCTTC.

The V and J genes are TRBV20-1 and TRBJ1-5, with D unclear. V was pared by 6 bases and J by 7 bases, with 16 bases between. From germline, CDR1 is DFQATT and CDR2 SNEGSKA (reference sequence). The CDR3 is 13 amino acids. The CDR3: CSARAEVRQPQHF. For the CDR3, the DNA is TGCAGTGCGCGTGCGGAGGTTCGACAGCCCCAGCATTTT.

The chain couples TRBV29-1 to TRBJ1-2; D is perhaps TRBD1 (6 bases). V lost 8 bases and J lost 5, with 15 bases in between. The CDR3 runs 12 residues. The V gene's germline CDR1 is SQVTM and CDR2 ANQGSEA. The DNA for the CDR3 is TGCAGCTCAGGGGAGGGATCTTATGGCTACACCTTC. It yields the protein CSSGEGSYGYTF.

This clonotype was recorded a few times. This sequence joins TRBV20-1 and TRBJ2-7; TRBD1 might be the D (6 bases). The CDR3 covers 13 residues. Trimming shortened V by 6 bases and J by 5 bases, and 17 bases separated the two germline ends. The germline V gene encodes CDR1 DFQATT and CDR2 SNEGSKA (reference sequence). The CDR3 reads CSAQVNREHEQYF. The CDR3 DNA follows: TGCAGTGCCCAAGTTAACAGGGAGCACGAGCAGTACTTC.

This clonotype has just a few counts. The chain is built from TRBV28 and TRBJ1-4; D gene ambiguous. This CDR3 is 14 amino acids long. Germline CDR1 MDHEN, CDR2 SYDVKM. Trimming took 5 bases from V and 7 from J, leaving 14 bases between them. The CDR3 here is CASSPPGRGEKLFF. The CDR3 bases are TGTGCCAGCAGTCCTCCGGGTAGAGGTGAAAAACTGTTTTTT.

This clonotype was seen only a few times. The genes are TRBV18 and TRBJ2-5; 7 positions match TRBD2. The tail of the sequence fits TRBJ2-7 better, so the J call may be wrong. Germline V gene lookup returns CDR1 KGHSH and CDR2 LQKENI. There are 15 residues in the CDR3. For the CDR3, the DNA is TGTGCCAGCTCACCAAAGGGCCGGGGGGACTACGAGCAGTACTTC. Protein product: CASSPKGRGDYEQYF.

This clonotype turned up a few times. The genes are TRBV12-5 and TRBJ2-3, with D tentatively TRBD2 (5 bases). There are 11 residues in the CDR3. Germline V CDR1 and CDR2: LGHNT, FRNRAP. V dropped 7 bases and J dropped 5 bases, with 7 bases sitting between them. For the CDR3, the DNA is TGTGCTAGTGCCGAGGGAGATACGCAGTATTTT. Translation: CASAEGDTQYF.

In its sample, this clonotype was seen a few times. The J gene is TRBJ2-6, the V gene TRBV7-6; D is undetermined. CDR3 length: 15 amino acids. Trimming stripped 4 bases from V and 0 bases from J, with 7 bases between. CDR1 is SGHVS, CDR2 FNYEAQ, per germline. The CDR3: CASSSTSSGANVLTF. The CDR3 nucleotides read TGTGCCAGCAGCTCCACAAGCTCTGGGGCCAACGTCCTGACTTTC.

This chain links TRBV28 with TRBJ1-2; 8 bases match TRBD1. The CDR3 is made up of 12 amino acids. Trimming took 5 bases from V and 7 from J; bases not matched to a gene: 3. CDR1 is MDHEN and CDR2 is SYDVKM in the germline V gene. CDR3 coding DNA: TGTGCCAGCAGTGCGGACAGGGTTGGCTACACCTTC. Its translation: CASSADRVGYTF.

V is TRBV24-1 and J is TRBJ2-1; perhaps TRBD2 as D (5 bases). CDR3 size: 14 residues. V lost 5 bases, J lost 9 bases, and 16 bases lay in between. Germline assignment: CDR1 KGHDR and CDR2 SFDVKD. In DNA form, the CDR3 reads TGTGCCACCAGTGGGGTCGGGGTTACTCCTGAGCAGTTCTTC. Translated: CATSGVGVTPEQFF.

This clonotype showed up many times. The chain recombines TRBV24-1 with TRBJ2-5; unclear D gene. From germline, CDR1 is KGHDR and CDR2 SFDVKD. The CDR3 loop spans 16 amino acids. Deletions cut 2 bases from V and 2 bases from J, with 14 bases between. The CDR3 sequence is CATSDSAGPSQETQYF. The CDR3 DNA reads as TGTGCCACCAGTGATTCAGCAGGACCTTCACAAGAGACCCAGTACTTC.

This clonotype was detected a few times. The chain joins TRBV9 to TRBJ2-3, with TRBD1 matching 7 bases. Germline CDR1 reads SGDLS; CDR2 reads YYNGEE. The V segment lost 4 bases and the J segment 5 bases; nucleotides outside the gene matches: 7. CDR3 length: 14 amino acids. The CDR3 reads CASSLGQERDTQYF. The CDR3 nucleotides are TGTGCCAGCAGCCTAGGACAGGAAAGAGATACGCAGTATTTT.

This clonotype was counted only a few times. The chain recombines TRBV7-9 with TRBJ2-3, with D perhaps TRBD2 (6 bases). This CDR3 is built from 14 residues. Germline V CDR1 and CDR2: SEHNR, FQNEAQ (reference sequence). V was shortened by 2 bases and J by 6 bases, with 12 bases between the two germline ends. The CDR3 sequence: CASSLTLSGDTQYF. In DNA, the CDR3 is TGTGCCAGCAGCTTAACATTGAGCGGGGATACGCAGTATTTT.